The T cell receptor (beta chain) under discussion was sequenced for a study of regulatory T cells in long-lasting Graves disease. Findings and caveats of the study: Persistent disease preferred TRBV28, TRBJ1-2 and TRBJ2-5. The study found lower TCR diversity in persistent Graves' patients than in newly diagnosed ones. Authors noted too few samples as a limitation. The study found persistent patients shared more public clonotypes (roughly 3,000) than new patients (over 900).

As for this clonotype: What it binds is not known.

V was pared by 7 bases and J by 2 bases, with 8 bases of the junction left unmatched. The CDR3 totals 16 residues. CDR1 is MNHEY, CDR2 SVGEGT, per germline. TCR beta libraries were built with iRepertoire HTBI primers and Arm-PCR of CDR3 regions. Using its own MiXCR run on the multiplex PCR reads, TCRdb lists one record per CDR3 protein. The table has approximately 500,000 distinct CDR3 sequences, around a fifth seen once. Time point denoted: persistent/refractory GD, antithyroid drugs over 5 years with positive TRAb. PBMC RNA was the source of the TCR library. Source: peripheral blood mononuclear cells (PBMCs), taken when the disease was refractory, from a patient treated with antithyroid drugs. This TCR was sampled from a female donor with Graves disease. The chain has TRBV6-2 or TRBV6-3 and TRBJ1-5; 10 nucleotides line up with TRBD1. The CDR3: CASTGGTGVGNQPQHF. CDR3 DNA sequence: TGTGCCAGCACGGGCGGGACAGGGGTTGGCAATCAGCCCCAGCATTTT.